The entry below describes one T cell receptor beta chain. The entry originates in a study of blood T cell repertoires in COVID-19. Whole-study context: PBMCs, B-cell-depleted T cells, or T cells were the source of the cDNA or gDNA that made up the material.

Per the study methods: Cell counts per sample came from amplifying reference gene primers. The protocol was immunoSEQ multiplex PCR, while the TCRdb copy is restricted to in-frame clones and leaves out a portion. The DNA gave D and trimming, while V, J and clone size come from that table. The top ten hold under 2.5% of the sample, which has 200,000 or so clones, roughly nine tenths seen once. Trimming cost V 5 bases and J 5 bases, with 15 bases left between them. The CDR3 is 15 residues long. Germline V gene sequence: CDR1 SGHTA, CDR2 FQGNSA. The chain uses TRBV7-2 and TRBJ2-2; tentatively, D is TRBD2 (6 bases). The clonotype comes from a woman in her 40s with acute COVID-19. Sequencing used PBMCs or T cells enriched from blood (not recorded which). CDR3 nucleotide sequence: TGTGCCAGCAGCCCGCAGCGGGTTTCGACCGGGGAGCTGTTTTTT. Encoded protein: CASSPQRVSTGELFF. Complete variable domain (other parts from reference TRBV7-2 and TRBJ2-2): GAGVSQSPSNKVTEKGKDVELRCDPISGHTALYWYRQSLGQGLEFLIYFQGNSAPDKSGLPSDRFSAERTGGSVSTLTIQRTQQEDSAVYLCASSPQRVSTGELFFGEGSRLTVL.